This T cell receptor (beta chain) came from a study of CD8+ T cells in alopecia areata. Unmatched junction bases numbered 5, after V lost 2 bases and J lost 3 bases. Germline assignment: CDR1 MNHNS and CDR2 SASEGT. This CDR3 contains 16 residues. The sequencing template was cDNA reverse transcribed from extracted RNA. Only in-frame clones appear in the TCRdb table, and some are missing; sequencing was by immunoSEQ multiplex PCR. The table includes 95,000 to 120,000 clones, 45% to 70% detected once. Sequenced sample: CD8+ T cells sorted from blood. The source of this sequence is a human donor in good health. The chain uses TRBV6-1 and TRBJ2-7; 12 bases map to TRBD2. The CDR3 DNA reads as TGTGCCAGCAGTGAAATACCGGGACTAGCGGGCTACGAGCAGTACTTC. Protein sequence: CASSEIPGLAGYEQYF.